The source of this T cell receptor beta chain is a study of blood T cell repertoires in COVID-19. Study context: Researchers got acute and convalescent COVID-19 samples from the United States, Italy and Spain.

Trimming pared 3 bases from V and 2 bases from J, leaving 8 bases between. The germline gives CDR1 KGHSH, CDR2 LQKENI. This CDR3 is built from 14 residues. In the original workflow: Reference gene primer amplification in the assay estimated nucleated cell counts. The protocol was immunoSEQ multiplex PCR, while the TCRdb copy is restricted to in-frame clones and leaves out a portion. V, J and clone size reflect that table, while D and trimming were determined from the DNA. This sample has roughly 75,000 clones, with roughly 80% found just once. Patients from Seattle were sampled longitudinally, starting during active infection.

The V call is TRBV18, the J call TRBJ1-3, with D hard to call. The sequence was obtained from a man between 50 and 59 years old with COVID-19, enrolled during active disease. The source material was peripheral blood. CDR3 amino acids: CASSPELTGNTIYF. CDR3 nucleotide sequence: TGTGCCAGCTCACCGGAGTTAACTGGAAACACCATATATTTT.